This T cell receptor beta chain comes out of a study of cytomegalovirus exposure and HLA in healthy donors (dated by TCRdb to about 2017). Regarding the study in general: A later analysis indicated that the roughly 120 validation repertoires were generated on the platform also employed for the approximately 670 repertoires of the first cohort. The study aimed to test whether signatures of past pathogen exposure could be identified by cataloging public T cell receptors. Along with the approximately 600-subject first cohort, a separate validation cohort of over a hundred different subjects was used. The study combined high-throughput TCR immunosequencing, statistical association of individual TCRs with disease status, and machine learning to predict cytomegalovirus infection status.

Results the study describes overall, beyond this receptor: A later analysis had no HLA typing for the validation cohort, so co-occurrence there was scored across all 110 or so repertoires. While some public TCRs were present in many individuals, most TCR sequences turned up only very rarely across donors. According to the authors, the approach could potentially be generalized to other disease states and immunological phenotypes. In vitro tests confirmed that a few of the cytomegalovirus-associated TCR beta chains recognize cytomegalovirus antigens. In both the original and validation cohorts, the classifier was reported to diagnose cytomegalovirus status with high specificity and sensitivity. In the study, around 150 TCR beta chains were listed as associated with cytomegalovirus. Subsequent analysis determined that TCRs grouped into clusters in the first cohort also showed a tendency toward co-occurrence across the approximately 110 validation repertoires, and approximately 94% of cluster scores exceeded 0.

Concerning this clone: The specificity of this receptor is unknown. The sample holds no much larger clone one base away, and base qualities are not on file.

Per the germline V gene, MDHEN is the CDR1 and SYDVKM is the CDR2. The V end gives up 1 base and the J end 0 bases, leaving 3 bases in the junction not matched to a gene. The CDR3, cysteine through phenylalanine, is 17 amino acids long. Just the 51-base CDR3 DNA is kept, in frame starting at base 1. The library came from the immunoSEQ multiplex PCR assay. Per the source publication's procedure: A statistical classification framework was built for diagnosing cytomegalovirus status from the catalog of TCR beta chain sequences. TCRdb obtained this table from immuneACCESS and retained in-frame rearrangements with V and J assigned. These tables miss some clones; where compared with another copy, unresolved V genes account for less than half of the shortfall, and the remainder is unexplained. That table furnishes V, J and clone size, whereas the DNA furnished D and trimming. The table for this sample lists around 71,000 clones; approximately 96% of them were counted only once. The biggest ten clones account for approximately 1.3% of the sample.

The donors were included in the validation cohort of approximately 130 subjects, a group kept apart from the approximately 690-subject first cohort. The TCR comes from a young man in good health and CMV-seropositive. The V gene is TRBV28 and the J gene is TRBJ2-3; TRBD2 lines up with 11 middle nucleotides. Sequenced: PBMCs. CDR3 sequence: CASSLSGLADSTDTQYF. The nucleotide sequence is TGTGCCAGCAGTTTATCGGGACTAGCGGACAGCACAGATACGCAGTATTTT.